Following are 18 T cell receptor beta chains from one sample sequenced in a study of T cell responses to AZD1222 COVID-19 vaccine (dated by TCRdb to the early 2020s). In light of the paper, this sample's time point label describes: baseline before first vaccination. Library generation was performed with the immunoSEQ multiplex PCR assay. The table was pulled from immuneACCESS by TCRdb, which kept in-frame rearrangements only. Such tables lose some clones; where checked, under half of the loss comes from unresolved V genes, and the rest has no known cause. A total of approximately 89,000 clones appear in this sample, roughly 90% of them only once. Roughly 2.8% of the sample lies in the top ten. Here the sequenced sample was peripheral blood, taken on day 0 of AZD1222 vaccination. These receptor sequences come from an adult in good health.

The chain links TRBV7-9 to TRBJ1-1; tentatively, D is TRBD1 (5 bases). The germline CDR1 and CDR2 sequences are SEHNR and FQNEAQ (reference sequence). V was cut by 1 base and J by 2 bases, with 14 bases left in between. CDR3 length equals 16 residues. The CDR3 loop reads CASSLVWGGRNTEAFF. The CDR3 DNA is TGTGCCAGCAGCTTAGTATGGGGCGGGCGAAACACTGAAGCTTTCTTT.

This rearrangement joins TRBV30 to TRBJ1-1; no definite D call. The V end was cut by 2 bases, the J end by 7 bases, with 14 bases between. CDR1 is GTSNPN and CDR2 is SVGIG in the germline V gene (reference sequence). The CDR3 spans 13 residues. The CDR3 DNA reads as TGTGCCTGGAGTTCTCCGAGGAGAGGTGAAGCTTTCTTT. This codes for CAWSSPRRGEAFF. The variable domain in full, completed from reference TRBV30 and TRBJ1-1, reads SQTIHQWPATLVQPVGSPLSLECTVEGTSNPNLYWYRQAAGRGLQLLFYSVGIGQISSEVPQNLSASRPQDRQFILSSKKLLLSDSGFYLCAWSSPRRGEAFFGQGTRLTVV.

The chain has TRBV9 and TRBJ1-1; no clear D gene. In germline, CDR1 is SGDLS, CDR2 YYNGEE. This CDR3 has 14 residues. The V gene lost 1 base and the J gene lost 3 bases, with 10 bases spanning the gap. CDR3 in DNA: TGTGCCAGCAGCGTACAGTCTGGGGACACTGAAGCTTTCTTT. It codes for CASSVQSGDTEAFF.

The chain has TRBV6-5 and TRBJ1-6, with no clear D. The CDR3 extends over 13 amino acids. The germline V gene has CDR1 MNHEY and CDR2 SVGAGI. V was pared by 8 bases and J by 10 bases, with 15 bases between. DNA of the CDR3: TGTGCCAGCCACTTGGGAGGGAACTCACCCCTCCACTTT. Protein sequence: CASHLGGNSPLHF.

This chain links TRBV6-5 with TRBJ1-2; no reliable D call. CDR1 is MNHEY, CDR2 SVGAGI, per germline. Trimming stripped 2 bases from V and 5 bases from J, with 12 bases between. The CDR3 is made up of 14 amino acids. CDR3 region: CASSYDTSTYGYTF. The CDR3 DNA reads TGTGCCAGCAGTTACGACACCTCGACTTATGGCTACACCTTC.

The chain recombines TRBV28 with TRBJ2-4; 8 bases are shared with TRBD1. V gave up 5 bases and J gave up 8 bases; unmatched junction bases: 8. Germline CDR1 reads MDHEN; CDR2 reads SYDVKM. This CDR3 spans 14 amino acids. As DNA, the CDR3 is TGTGCCAGCAGTCCCCGGACAGGGCGGGACATTCAGTACTTC. It yields the protein CASSPRTGRDIQYF.

V gene TRBV27 combines with J gene TRBJ2-7; 10 bases map to TRBD1. Germline CDR1 MNHEY, CDR2 SMNVEV (reference sequence). The CDR3 is made up of 17 amino acids. V lost 6 bases to trimming and J lost 1 base; unmatched junction nucleotides: 12. CDR3 in amino acids: CASSKRPGQGSSYEQYF. The CDR3 DNA sequence: TGTGCCAGCAGCAAGCGCCCGGGACAGGGGTCGTCCTACGAGCAGTACTTC.

CDR3 sequence (DNA): TGTGCCAGCAGTGGTGCCAAAAGGGGCGGCTACACCTTC. Its protein is CASSGAKRGGYTF. The rearrangement joins TRBV27 to TRBJ1-2; the D gene is possibly TRBD1 (5 bases). The length of the CDR3 is 13 residues. V dropped 5 bases and J dropped 8 bases, with 15 bases sitting between them. The germline CDR1 and CDR2 sequences are MNHEY and SMNVEV (reference sequence).

The chain joins TRBV7-9 to TRBJ2-2; D ambiguous. Germline V gene lookup returns CDR1 SEHNR and CDR2 FQNEAQ (reference sequence). The CDR3 has 14 residues. The V and J ends lost 5 bases and 4 bases respectively, with 11 bases between them. The CDR3 region is CASSARAGTGELFF. The DNA for the CDR3 is TGTGCCAGCAGCGCCCGAGCCGGCACCGGGGAGCTGTTTTTT.

On this clone itself: The same CDR3 can be traced to other DNA sequences in this sample. This chain joins TRBV18 and TRBJ2-3, with unresolved D. V was shortened by 2 bases and J by 3 bases, with 3 bases between the two germline ends. The CDR3 spans 12 residues. CDR1 and CDR2 (germline): KGHSH, LQKENI. The CDR3 spells CASSPGTDTQYF. The CDR3 nucleotides are TGTGCCAGCTCACCAGGAACAGATACGCAGTATTTT.

The V gene is TRBV6-5, the J gene TRBJ2-3; 9 nucleotides agree with TRBD2. V lost 6 bases to trimming and J lost 2 bases; unmatched junction nucleotides: 6. This CDR3 contains 15 residues. CDR1 is MNHEY and CDR2 is SVGAGI in the germline V gene. Written as DNA, the CDR3 is TGTGCCAGCAGGAGCGGGGGGACCGTCACAGATACGCAGTATTTT. This translates into CASRSGGTVTDTQYF.

The J gene is TRBJ2-5, the V gene TRBV18; 8 bases match TRBD1. Trimming cost V 2 bases and J 0 bases; bases outside gene matches: 5. CDR3 length: 16 residues. The germline CDR1 and CDR2 sequences are KGHSH and LQKENI. The DNA of the CDR3 is TGTGCCAGCTCACCATTGGGACAGGCAAACCAAGAGACCCAGTACTTC. Encoded protein: CASSPLGQANQETQYF.

V and J are TRBV18 and TRBJ2-5; D unclear. V shed 1 base and J shed 3 bases, with 0 bases lying between them. The CDR3 runs to 11 residues. CDR1 is KGHSH and CDR2 is LQKENI in the germline V gene. The CDR3 region is CASSPQETQYF. The CDR3 coding sequence is TGTGCCAGCTCACCACAAGAGACCCAGTACTTC.

The CDR3 loop is CASSEGGLNTEAFF. CDR3 DNA sequence: TGTGCCAGTAGTGAGGGTGGGCTGAACACTGAAGCTTTCTTT. This chain connects TRBV19 to TRBJ1-1; no clear D gene. The CDR3 is 14 residues long. The germline gives CDR1 LNHDA, CDR2 SQIVND (reference sequence). Trimming removed 5 bases at V and 0 bases at J, with 10 bases between.

The J gene is TRBJ2-5, the V gene TRBV29-1; D remains ambiguous. Trimming took off 3 bases at V and 0 bases at J, with 11 bases between the two ends. Germline CDR1 SQVTM, CDR2 ANQGSEA. There are 14 residues in the CDR3. The CDR3 nucleotides are TGCAGCGTTGACGAGGCTAACTACCAAGAGACCCAGTACTTC. This translates into CSVDEANYQETQYF.

The chain has TRBV30 and TRBJ1-2; D ambiguous. This CDR3 spans 15 amino acids. The germline gives CDR1 GTSNPN, CDR2 SVGIG (reference sequence). Trimming pared 4 bases from V and 4 bases from J, leaving 19 bases between. CDR3 residues: CAWKRYSYVGYGYTF. In DNA, the CDR3 is TGTGCCTGGAAACGGTACAGCTACGTCGGCTATGGCTACACCTTC.

This chain connects TRBV3-1 (or the pseudogene TRBV3-2) to TRBJ1-4; perhaps TRBD1 as D (5 bases). Germline values: CDR1 LGHDT, CDR2 YNNKEL (reference sequence). V lost 0 bases and J lost 4, with 12 bases in between. This CDR3 has 16 residues. In nucleotides, the CDR3 is TGTGCCAGCAGCCAAGAATGGCCGACAGTTAATGAAAAACTGTTTTTT. It specifies CASSQEWPTVNEKLFF.

The J gene is TRBJ2-1, the V gene TRBV7-9; 14 positions agree with TRBD2. Germline V gene lookup returns CDR1 SEHNR and CDR2 FQNEAQ (reference sequence). Trimming took 6 bases from V and 14 from J; bases not matched to a gene: 6. The length of the CDR3 is 13 residues. The CDR3 reads CASRSTSGGAEFF. The CDR3, as DNA: TGTGCCAGCAGATCGACTAGCGGGGGGGCGGAGTTCTTC.